This is a list of T cell receptor beta chains from one sample in a study of blood T cells in healthy people across ages. TCRdb re-called the 5' RACE reads through MiXCR, storing one row per CDR3 protein. The profile covers about 600,000 distinct CDR3 sequences, with 40% to 50% appearing a single time and 20% to 25% taken by the ten largest. Sequencing was performed on blood. These receptors came from a man aged 80 or over in good health. Both conserved end residues are part of each CDR3. A D gene is named only where the DNA matches it firmly. Size tells how often a clone was seen (once, few, many) or the class of an expanded clone, and some rows leave it out.

size: -
V: TRBV6-6
D: TRBD2
J: TRBJ2-2
CDR3: CASSPGLAGGNTGELFF
DNA: TGTGCCAGCTCACCGGGACTAGCGGGAGGGAACACCGGGGAGCTGTTTTTT

size: few
V: TRBV20-1
D: TRBD1
J: TRBJ1-6
CDR3: CSASAGQGTPLHF
DNA: TGCAGTGCTAGCGCCGGACAGGGGACACCCCTCCACTTT

size: -
V: TRBV2
D: -
J: TRBJ1-2
CDR3: CASVLSQSGGYTF
DNA: TGTGCCAGCGTCCTGTCTCAGAGTGGTGGCTACACCTTC

size: -
V: TRBV9
D: -
J: TRBJ1-1
CDR3: CASSVGYYTEAFF
DNA: TGTGCCAGCAGCGTGGGGTATTACACTGAAGCTTTCTTT

size: few
V: TRBV12-3/TRBV12-4
D: TRBD2
J: TRBJ2-7
CDR3: CASSPMAGLGYEQYF
DNA: TGTGCCAGCAGCCCGATGGCGGGACTAGGTTACGAGCAGTACTTC

size: -
V: TRBV7-2
D: TRBD1
J: TRBJ1-6
CDR3: CASTQQGHSPLHF
DNA: TGTGCCAGCACCCAACAGGGGCATTCACCCCTCCACTTT

size: -
V: TRBV12-3/TRBV12-4
D: -
J: TRBJ1-6
CDR3: CASSLARDSPLHF
DNA: TGTGCCAGCAGTTTAGCGCGAGATTCACCCCTCCACTTT

size: -
V: TRBV7-9
D: -
J: TRBJ2-3
CDR3: CAIPVDGPHLTPTSTDTQYF
DNA: TGTGCCATACCCGTCGACGGACCCCATTTGACCCCTACTAGCACAGATACGCAGTATTTT

size: few
V: TRBV20-1
D: -
J: TRBJ1-6
CDR3: CSASMNLRSPLHF
DNA: TGCAGTGCTAGCATGAATTTGCGGTCACCCCTCCACTTT

size: -
V: TRBV3-1
D: -
J: TRBJ1-6
CDR3: CASSHFRTTNSPLHF
DNA: TGTGCCAGCAGCCATTTCAGGACCACAAATTCACCCCTCCACTTT

size: once
V: TRBV12-3/TRBV12-4
D: TRBD1
J: TRBJ2-3
CDR3: CASSLSGQGITDTQYF
DNA: TGTGCCAGCAGCTTGTCGGGACAGGGGATCACAGATACGCAGTATTTT

size: -
V: TRBV7-2
D: -
J: TRBJ2-1
CDR3: CASSLRDENNEQFF
DNA: TGTGCCAGCAGCCTAAGGGACGAGAACAATGAGCAGTTCTTC

size: -
V: TRBV7-2
D: TRBD1
J: TRBJ1-5
CDR3: CASSLDRGTGLSANQPQHF
DNA: TGTGCCAGCAGCTTAGATAGAGGGACAGGGCTGTCTGCCAATCAGCCCCAGCATTTT

size: -
V: TRBV20-1
D: -
J: TRBJ2-7
CDR3: CSAREKGTYEQYF
DNA: TGCAGTGCTAGAGAGAAGGGTACCTACGAGCAGTACTTC

size: -
V: TRBV20-1
D: -
J: TRBJ2-1
CDR3: CSARDQRRRNYNEQFF
DNA: TGCAGTGCTAGAGATCAACGTCGTCGGAACTACAATGAGCAGTTCTTC